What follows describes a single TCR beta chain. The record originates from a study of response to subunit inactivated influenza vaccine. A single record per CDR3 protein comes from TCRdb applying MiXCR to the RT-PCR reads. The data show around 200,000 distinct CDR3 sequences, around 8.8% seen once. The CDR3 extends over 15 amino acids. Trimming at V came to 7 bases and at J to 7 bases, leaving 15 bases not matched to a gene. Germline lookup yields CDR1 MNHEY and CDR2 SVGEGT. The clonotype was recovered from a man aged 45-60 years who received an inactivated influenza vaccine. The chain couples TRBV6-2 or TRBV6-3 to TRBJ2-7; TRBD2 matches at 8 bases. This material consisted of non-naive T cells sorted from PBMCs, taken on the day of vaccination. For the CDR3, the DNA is TGTGCCAGCACCACCCTAAGGATTAGCGGGAAGGAGCAGTACTTC. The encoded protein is CASTTLRISGKEQYF.